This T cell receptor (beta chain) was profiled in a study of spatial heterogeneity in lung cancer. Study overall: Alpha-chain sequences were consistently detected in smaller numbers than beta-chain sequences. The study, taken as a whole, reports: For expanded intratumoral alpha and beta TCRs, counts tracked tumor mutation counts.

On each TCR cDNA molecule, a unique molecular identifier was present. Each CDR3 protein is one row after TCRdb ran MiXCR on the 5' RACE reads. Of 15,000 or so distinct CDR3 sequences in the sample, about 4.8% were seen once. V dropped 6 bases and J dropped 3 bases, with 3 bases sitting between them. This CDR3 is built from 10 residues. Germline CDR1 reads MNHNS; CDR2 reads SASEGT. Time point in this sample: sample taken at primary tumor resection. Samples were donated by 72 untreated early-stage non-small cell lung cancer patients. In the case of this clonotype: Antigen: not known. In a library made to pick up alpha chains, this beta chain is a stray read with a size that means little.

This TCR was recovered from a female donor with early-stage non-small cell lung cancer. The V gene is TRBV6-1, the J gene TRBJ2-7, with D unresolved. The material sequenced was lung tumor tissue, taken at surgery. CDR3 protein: CASSLYEQYF. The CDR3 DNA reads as TGTGCCAGCAGCCTCTACGAGCAGTACTTC.